One T cell receptor beta chain is described in this entry. Its antigen is unidentified. With 60 Vbeta and 13 Jbeta primers, the PCR was carried out. Profiled with immunoSEQ multiplex PCR; TCRdb holds only in-frame clones, not every one. The sample holds about 100,000 clones, 60% to 85% seen once. The data originate from a study of cytomegalovirus exposure and HLA in healthy donors. Background on the study: Within an early data release were around 87 million unique TCRs drawn from HLA-typed donors. Broader study findings: The study listed 164 cytomegalovirus-associated TCR beta chains. The Asian-associated ancestry cluster reportedly had fewer N-insertions than the approximately 690-donor mean in a later analysis.

The germline V gene has CDR1 KGHSH and CDR2 LQKENI. Trimming took 3 bases from V and 0 from J, leaving 9 bases between them. The CDR3 is made up of 15 amino acids. The chain couples TRBV18 to TRBJ1-3; D perhaps matches TRBD1 (5 bases). Sequenced material: PBMCs. The sequence was collected from a female donor in good health and CMV-seropositive. The CDR3 region has the DNA TGTGCCAGCTCACCTCAAGACAGCTCTGGAAACACCATATATTTT. It is translated as CASSPQDSSGNTIYF.